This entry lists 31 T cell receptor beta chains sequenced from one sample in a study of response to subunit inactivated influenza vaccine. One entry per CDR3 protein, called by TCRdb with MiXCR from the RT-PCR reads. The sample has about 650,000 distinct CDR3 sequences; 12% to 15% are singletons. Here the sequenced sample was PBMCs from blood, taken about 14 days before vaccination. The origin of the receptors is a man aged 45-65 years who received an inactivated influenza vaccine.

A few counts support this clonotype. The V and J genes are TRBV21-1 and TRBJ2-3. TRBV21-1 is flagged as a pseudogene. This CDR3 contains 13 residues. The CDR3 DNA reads TGTGCCAGCAGCAAGGGCATCACAGATACGCAGTATTTT. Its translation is CASSKGITDTQYF.

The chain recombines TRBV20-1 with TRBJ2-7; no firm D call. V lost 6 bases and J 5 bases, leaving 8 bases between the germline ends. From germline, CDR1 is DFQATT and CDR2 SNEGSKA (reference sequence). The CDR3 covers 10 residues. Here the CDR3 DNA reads TGCAGTGCGTCTTGGAACGAGCAGTACTTC. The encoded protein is CSASWNEQYF.

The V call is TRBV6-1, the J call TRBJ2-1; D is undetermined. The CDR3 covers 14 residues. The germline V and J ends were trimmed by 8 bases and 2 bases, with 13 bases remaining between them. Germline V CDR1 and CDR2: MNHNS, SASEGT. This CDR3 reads CASRVTHAYNEQFF. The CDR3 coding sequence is TGTGCCAGCCGCGTAACCCATGCCTACAATGAGCAGTTCTTC.

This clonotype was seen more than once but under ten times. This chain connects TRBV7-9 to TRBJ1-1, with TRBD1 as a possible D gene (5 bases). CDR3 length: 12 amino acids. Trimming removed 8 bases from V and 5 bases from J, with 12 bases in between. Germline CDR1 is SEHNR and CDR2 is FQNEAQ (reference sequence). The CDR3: CASGRGVTEAFF. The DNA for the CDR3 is TGTGCCAGCGGTCGGGGGGTAACTGAAGCTTTCTTT.

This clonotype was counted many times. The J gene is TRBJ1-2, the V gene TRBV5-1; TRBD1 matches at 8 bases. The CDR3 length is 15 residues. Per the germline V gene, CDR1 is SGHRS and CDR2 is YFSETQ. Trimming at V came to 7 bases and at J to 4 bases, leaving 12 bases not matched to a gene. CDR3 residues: CASFDPGQAFYGYTF. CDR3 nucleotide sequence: TGCGCCAGCTTCGACCCGGGACAGGCTTTCTATGGCTACACCTTC. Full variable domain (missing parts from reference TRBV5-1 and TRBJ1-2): KAGVTQTPRYLIKTRGQQVTLSCSPISGHRSVSWYQQTPGQGLQFLFEYFSETQRNKGNFPGRFSGRQFSNSRSEMNVSTLELGDSALYLCASFDPGQAFYGYTFGSGTRLTVV.

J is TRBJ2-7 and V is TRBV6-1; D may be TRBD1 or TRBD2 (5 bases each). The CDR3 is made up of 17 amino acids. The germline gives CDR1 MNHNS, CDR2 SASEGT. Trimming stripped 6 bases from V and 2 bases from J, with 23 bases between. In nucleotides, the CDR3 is TGTGCCAGCAGACTTATGAGGGCAGGGTCCCTTACCTACGAGCAGTACTTC. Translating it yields CASRLMRAGSLTYEQYF.

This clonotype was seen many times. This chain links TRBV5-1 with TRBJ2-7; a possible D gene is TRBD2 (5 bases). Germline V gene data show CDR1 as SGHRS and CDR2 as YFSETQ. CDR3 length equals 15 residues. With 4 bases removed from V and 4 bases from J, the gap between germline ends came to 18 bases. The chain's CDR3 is CASSQSGLGWYEQYF. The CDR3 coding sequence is TGCGCCAGCAGCCAATCTGGACTCGGTTGGTACGAGCAGTACTTC.

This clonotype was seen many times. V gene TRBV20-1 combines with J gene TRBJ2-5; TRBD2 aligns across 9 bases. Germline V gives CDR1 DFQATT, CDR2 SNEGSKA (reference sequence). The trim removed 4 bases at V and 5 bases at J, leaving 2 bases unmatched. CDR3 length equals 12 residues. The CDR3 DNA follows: TGCAGTGCTATTGCGGGAGGGGAGACCCAGTACTTC. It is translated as CSAIAGGETQYF.

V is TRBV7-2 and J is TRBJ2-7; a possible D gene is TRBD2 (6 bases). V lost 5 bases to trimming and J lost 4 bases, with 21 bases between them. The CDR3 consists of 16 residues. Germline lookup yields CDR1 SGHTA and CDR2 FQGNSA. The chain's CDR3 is CASSGGTAREKYEQYF. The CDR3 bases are TGTGCCAGCAGCGGGGGGACTGCACGAGAAAAATACGAGCAGTACTTC. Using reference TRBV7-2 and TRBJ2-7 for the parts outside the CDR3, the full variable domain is GAGVSQSPSNKVTEKGKDVELRCDPISGHTALYWYRQSLGQGLEFLIYFQGNSAPDKSGLPSDRFSAERTGGSVSTLTIQRTQQEDSAVYLCASSGGTAREKYEQYFGPGTRLTVT.

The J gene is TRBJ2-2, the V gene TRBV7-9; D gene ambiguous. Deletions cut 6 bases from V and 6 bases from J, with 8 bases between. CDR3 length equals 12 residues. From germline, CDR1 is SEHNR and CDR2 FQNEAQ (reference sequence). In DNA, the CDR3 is TGTGCCAGCAGTAATAATCCCGGGGAGCTGTTTTTT. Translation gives CASSNNPGELFF.

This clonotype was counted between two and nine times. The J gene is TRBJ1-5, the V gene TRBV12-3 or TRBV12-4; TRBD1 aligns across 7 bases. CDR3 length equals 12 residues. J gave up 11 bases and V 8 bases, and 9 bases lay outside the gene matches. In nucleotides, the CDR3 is TGTGCCAGCGGACAGGAACCATCGACCCAGCATTTT. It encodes CASGQEPSTQHF.

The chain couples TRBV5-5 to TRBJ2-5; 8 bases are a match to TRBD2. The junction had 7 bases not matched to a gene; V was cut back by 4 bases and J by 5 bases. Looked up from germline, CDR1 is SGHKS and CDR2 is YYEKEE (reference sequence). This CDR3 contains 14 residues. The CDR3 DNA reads TGTGCCAGCAGCCCTCGAGCGGGGGAGGAGACCCAGTACTTC. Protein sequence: CASSPRAGEETQYF. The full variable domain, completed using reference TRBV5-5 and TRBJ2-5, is DAGVTQSPTHLIKTRGQQVTLRCSPISGHKSVSWYQQVLGQGPQFIFQYYEKEERGRGNFPDRFSARQFPNYSSELNVNALLLGDSALYLCASSPRAGEETQYFGPGTRLLVL.

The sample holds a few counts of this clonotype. CDR3 DNA sequence: TGCGCCAGCAGCAAGCCTGCTGGTAGAGGTAGCGGGGGGGCTGGAGATACGCAGTATTTT. This gives the protein CASSKPAGRGSGGAGDTQYF. The V gene is TRBV5-1, the J gene TRBJ2-3; 11 nucleotides align to TRBD2. V gave up 4 bases and J gave up 5 bases; unmatched junction bases: 21. The V gene's germline CDR1 is SGHRS and CDR2 YFSETQ. The CDR3 is 20 amino acids.

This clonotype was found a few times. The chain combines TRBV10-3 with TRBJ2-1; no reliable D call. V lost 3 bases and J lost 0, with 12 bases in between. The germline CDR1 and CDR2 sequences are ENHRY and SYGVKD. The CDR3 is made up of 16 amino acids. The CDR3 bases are TGTGCCATCAGTGATCCGCGGCCGGACTCCTACAATGAGCAGTTCTTC. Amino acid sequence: CAISDPRPDSYNEQFF.

CDR3 loop: CAAGTGWVNTEAFF. CDR3 DNA: TGTGCCGCGGGTACAGGGTGGGTGAACACTGAAGCTTTCTTT. The rearrangement joins TRBV4-2 to TRBJ1-1; maybe TRBD1 (6 bases). This CDR3 spans 14 amino acids. V was clipped by 11 bases and J by 0 bases, with 16 bases between them. Germline V gene lookup returns CDR1 LGHNA and CDR2 YNFKEQ.

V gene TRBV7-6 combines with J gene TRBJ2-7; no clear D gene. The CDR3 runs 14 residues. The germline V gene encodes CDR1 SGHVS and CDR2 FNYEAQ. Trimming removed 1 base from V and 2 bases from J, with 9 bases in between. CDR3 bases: TGTGCCAGCAGCTTAGGGTCGACGCCCTACGAGCAGTACTTC. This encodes CASSLGSTPYEQYF.

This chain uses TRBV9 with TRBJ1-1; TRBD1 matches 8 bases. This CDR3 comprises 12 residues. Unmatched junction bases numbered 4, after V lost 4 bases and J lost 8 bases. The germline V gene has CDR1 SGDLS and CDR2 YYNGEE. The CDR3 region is CASSSRDREAFF. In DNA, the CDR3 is TGTGCCAGCAGCTCTAGGGACAGGGAAGCTTTCTTT.

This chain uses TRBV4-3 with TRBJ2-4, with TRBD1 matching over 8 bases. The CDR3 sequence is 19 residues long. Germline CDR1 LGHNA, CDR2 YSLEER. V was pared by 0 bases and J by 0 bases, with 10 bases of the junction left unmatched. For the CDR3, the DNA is TGCGCCAGCAGCCAAGATTTTGCAGGGGGCGAGGTAGCCAAAAACATTCAGTACTTC. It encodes CASSQDFAGGEVAKNIQYF.

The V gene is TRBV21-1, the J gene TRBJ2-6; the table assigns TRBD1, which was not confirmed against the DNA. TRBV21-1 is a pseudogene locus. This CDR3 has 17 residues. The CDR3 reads CASISGGPRGGANVLTF. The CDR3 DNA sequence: TGTGCCAGCATTTCGGGGGGCCCCCGAGGGGGGGCCAACGTCCTGACTTTC.

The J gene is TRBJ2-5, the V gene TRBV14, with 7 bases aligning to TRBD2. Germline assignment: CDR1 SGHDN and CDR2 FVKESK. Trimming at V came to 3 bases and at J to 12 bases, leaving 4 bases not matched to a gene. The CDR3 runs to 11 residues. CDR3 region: CASSHAGVEYF. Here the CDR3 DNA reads TGTGCCAGCAGCCATGCGGGAGTGGAGTACTTC. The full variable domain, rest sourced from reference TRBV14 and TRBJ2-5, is EAGVTQFPSHSVIEKGQTVTLRCDPISGHDNLYWYRRVMGKEIKFLLHFVKESKQDESGMPNNRFLAERTGGTYSTLKVQPAELEDSGVYFCASSHAGVEYFGPGTRLLVL.

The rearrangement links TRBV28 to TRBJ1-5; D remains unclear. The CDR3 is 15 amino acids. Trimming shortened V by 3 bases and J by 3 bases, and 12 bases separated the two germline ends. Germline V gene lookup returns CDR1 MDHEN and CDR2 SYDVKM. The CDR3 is CASSFGVNLNQPQHF. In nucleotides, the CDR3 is TGTGCCAGCAGTTTCGGGGTTAATCTCAATCAGCCCCAGCATTTT.

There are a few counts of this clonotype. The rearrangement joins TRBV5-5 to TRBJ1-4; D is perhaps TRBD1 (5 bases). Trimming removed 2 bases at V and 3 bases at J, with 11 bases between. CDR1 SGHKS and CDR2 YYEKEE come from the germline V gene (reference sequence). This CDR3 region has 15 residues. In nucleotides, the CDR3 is TGTGCCAGCAGCTTAATAGGGGACGCTAATGAAAAACTGTTTTTT. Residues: CASSLIGDANEKLFF.

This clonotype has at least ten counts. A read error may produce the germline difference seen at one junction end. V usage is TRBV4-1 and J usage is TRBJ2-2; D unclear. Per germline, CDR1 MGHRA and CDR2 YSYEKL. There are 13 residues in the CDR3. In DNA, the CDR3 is TGCGCCAGCAGCCGCGTCCCCACCGAGGAGCTGTTTTTT. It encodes CASSRVPTEELFF.

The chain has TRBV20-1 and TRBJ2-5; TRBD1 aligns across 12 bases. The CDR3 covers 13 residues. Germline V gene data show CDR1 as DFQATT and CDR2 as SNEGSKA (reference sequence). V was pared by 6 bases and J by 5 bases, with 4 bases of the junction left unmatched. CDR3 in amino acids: CSAGTGGRETQYF. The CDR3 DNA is TGCAGTGCGGGGACAGGGGGCCGGGAGACCCAGTACTTC.

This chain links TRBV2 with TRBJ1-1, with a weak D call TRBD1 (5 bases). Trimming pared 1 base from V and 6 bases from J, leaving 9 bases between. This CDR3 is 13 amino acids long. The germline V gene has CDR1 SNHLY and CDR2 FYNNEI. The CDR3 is CASSEGPGAEAFF. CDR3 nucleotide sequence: TGTGCCAGCAGTGAAGGGCCGGGGGCTGAAGCTTTCTTT.

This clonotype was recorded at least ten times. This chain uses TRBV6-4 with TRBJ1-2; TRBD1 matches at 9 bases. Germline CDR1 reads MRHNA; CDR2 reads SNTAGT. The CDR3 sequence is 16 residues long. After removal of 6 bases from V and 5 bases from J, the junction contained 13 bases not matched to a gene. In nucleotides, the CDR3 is TGTGCCAGCAGCAGAGATTGGACAGGGGAATTATATGGCTACACCTTC. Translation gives CASSRDWTGELYGYTF.

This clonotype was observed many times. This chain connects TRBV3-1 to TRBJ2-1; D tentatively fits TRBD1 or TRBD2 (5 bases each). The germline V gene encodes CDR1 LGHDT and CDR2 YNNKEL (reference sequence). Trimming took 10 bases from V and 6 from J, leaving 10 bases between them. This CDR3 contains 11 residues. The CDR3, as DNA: TGTGCCACCTACGGGACCAATGAGCAGTTCTTC. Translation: CATYGTNEQFF.

The CDR3 sequence: CASTPSGGATYEQYF. DNA for the CDR3: TGTGCCAGCACCCCCTCCGGCGGAGCCACCTACGAGCAGTACTTC. The rearrangement joins TRBV6-2 or TRBV6-3 to TRBJ2-7; D remains unclear. Germline lookup yields CDR1 MNHEY and CDR2 SVGEGT. This CDR3 is 15 amino acids long. V lost 7 bases to trimming and J lost 2 bases, with 18 bases between them.

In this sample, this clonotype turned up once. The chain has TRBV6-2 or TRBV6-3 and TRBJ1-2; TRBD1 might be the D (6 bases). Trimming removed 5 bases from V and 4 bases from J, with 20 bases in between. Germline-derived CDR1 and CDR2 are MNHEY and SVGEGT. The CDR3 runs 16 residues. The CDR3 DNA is TGTGCCAGCAGTAAATCTGGACATCAGGGGAGCTATGGCTACACCTTC. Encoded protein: CASSKSGHQGSYGYTF.

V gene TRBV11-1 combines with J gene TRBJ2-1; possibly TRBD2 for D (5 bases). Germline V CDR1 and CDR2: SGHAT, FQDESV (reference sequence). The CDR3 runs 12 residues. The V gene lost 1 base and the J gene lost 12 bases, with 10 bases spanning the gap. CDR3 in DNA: TGTGCCAGCAGCTTAGACCGAAGCGGGCAGTTCTTC. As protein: CASSLDRSGQFF.

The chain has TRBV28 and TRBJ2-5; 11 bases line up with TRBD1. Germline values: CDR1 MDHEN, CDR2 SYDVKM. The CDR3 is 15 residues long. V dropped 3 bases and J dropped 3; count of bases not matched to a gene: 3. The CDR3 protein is CASSFAGQGEETQYF. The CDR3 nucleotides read TGTGCCAGCAGTTTTGCGGGACAGGGGGAAGAGACCCAGTACTTC.